The 15 T cell receptor beta chains given below trace back to one sample, sequenced in a study of human T cells and chemical hapten exposure. Noted time point: pre-sensitization, week 0. Treatment of the sample: therapeutic diphenylcyclopropenone sensitization with weekly scalp DPC. Whole blood, unfractionated, served as the material for total RNA extraction. TCRdb re-derived calls from the RACE reads in MiXCR, one entry per CDR3 protein. The sample carries roughly 56,000 distinct CDR3 sequences, about 9.6% recorded once. Sequencing was performed on whole blood, taken in connection with sensitization to the hapten diphenylcyclopropenone (DPC). All receptors derive from a woman in her thirties with alopecia areata. Some clones in this sample may be carry-over from other donors' samples.

Many counts were recorded for this clonotype. The chain carries TRBV28 and TRBJ2-6; TRBD1 might be the D (5 bases). V was trimmed by 6 bases and J by 4 bases, leaving 13 bases between them. CDR3 length: 15 residues. In germline, CDR1 is MDHEN, CDR2 SYDVKM. CDR3 residues: CASRSGWSGANVLTF. In DNA form, the CDR3 reads TGTGCCAGCAGGTCAGGGTGGTCGGGGGCCAACGTCCTGACTTTC.

The chain joins TRBV10-2 to TRBJ2-2, with 16 bases matching TRBD2. J lost 10 bases, V lost 8 bases, and 1 base had no gene match. The CDR3 covers 13 residues. The germline gives CDR1 WSHSY, CDR2 SAAADI. Written as DNA, the CDR3 is TGCGCCAGCGGGACTAGCGGGGGGGCGGAGCTGTTTTTT. Translated: CASGTSGGAELFF.

This clonotype has only a few counts. This chain uses TRBV5-5 with TRBJ1-1; possibly TRBD1 for D (6 bases). Per the germline V gene, CDR1 is SGHKS and CDR2 is YYEKEE (reference sequence). The CDR3 consists of 15 residues. With 7 bases removed from V and 0 bases from J, the gap between germline ends came to 16 bases. Here the CDR3 reads CASLMTGNMNTEAFF. The DNA of the CDR3 is TGTGCCAGCCTGATGACAGGCAACATGAACACTGAAGCTTTCTTT.

As regards this clonotype: Given a much more abundant clone one base away, this may be a read error. No conserved phenylalanine or tryptophan ends this CDR3, so it is likely a read error. J is TRBJ1-4 and V is TRBV5-4; D possibly corresponds to TRBD1 (6 bases). CDR1 is SGHNT, CDR2 YYREEE, per germline (reference sequence). The germline V and J ends were trimmed by 4 bases and 9 bases, with 16 bases remaining between them. The CDR3 is 14 amino acids. This CDR3 reads CASSQEGGAQKLFL. DNA of the CDR3: TGTGCCAGCAGCCAAGAGGGGGGGGCTCAAAAACTGTTTTTG.

The chain couples TRBV11-2 to TRBJ1-1; 7 bases align to TRBD1. The V gene end was trimmed by 5 bases and the J gene end by 2 bases; junction bases not matched to a gene: 11. The germline V gene has CDR1 SGHAT and CDR2 FQNNGV. The CDR3 loop spans 16 amino acids. CDR3 DNA sequence: TGTGCCAGCAGCCCCCTGCAGGGGGGAAGTAACACTGAAGCTTTCTTT. It is translated as CASSPLQGGSNTEAFF.

The chain employs TRBV4-2 and TRBJ2-6; TRBD1 matches 12 bases. After removal of 1 base from V and 2 bases from J, the junction contained 3 bases not matched to a gene. In germline, CDR1 is LGHNA, CDR2 YNFKEQ. This CDR3 comprises 18 residues. CDR3 bases: TGTGCCAGCAGCCAAGGGGGACAGGGGGCCGCTGGGGCCAACGTCCTGACTTTC. It encodes CASSQGGQGAAGANVLTF.

This clonotype was observed a handful of times. This rearrangement joins TRBV4-1 to TRBJ2-1; 10 bases agree with TRBD2. The V segment lost 0 bases and the J segment 9 bases; nucleotides outside the gene matches: 11. CDR1 and CDR2 (germline): MGHRA, YSYEKL. The CDR3 has 17 amino acids. CDR3 bases: TGCGCCAGCAGCCAAGATCAGGCTAGCGGGGGCCGCAGTGAGCAGTTCTTC. Amino acids: CASSQDQASGGRSEQFF.

This clonotype was detected a few times. This chain uses TRBV12-5 with TRBJ2-3; 13 nucleotides agree with TRBD2. The V gene end was trimmed by 6 bases and the J gene end by 4 bases; junction bases not matched to a gene: 10. The length of the CDR3 is 17 residues. The germline V gene encodes CDR1 LGHNT and CDR2 FRNRAP. CDR3 protein: CASGSPGTSGAADTQYF. CDR3 sequence (DNA): TGTGCTAGTGGCTCCCCCGGGACTAGCGGGGCCGCAGATACGCAGTATTTT.

The genes are TRBV7-9 and TRBJ2-3; possibly TRBD2 for D (5 bases). This CDR3 is 16 amino acids long. Germline CDR1 is SEHNR and CDR2 is FQNEAQ (reference sequence). V shed 2 bases and J shed 0 bases, with 12 bases lying between them. CDR3 coding DNA: TGTGCCAGCAGCTTACGACGTGGCGGGAGCACAGATACGCAGTATTTT. Its protein product is CASSLRRGGSTDTQYF.

The gene calls are TRBV2 and TRBJ2-7; 7 nucleotides match TRBD1. Germline V gives CDR1 SNHLY, CDR2 FYNNEI. The ends lost 7 bases at V and 7 bases at J; junction bases unmatched: 10. The CDR3 totals 13 residues. In nucleotides, the CDR3 is TGTGCCAGCACCAGGACAGGACTTCAGGAGCAGTACTTC. Encoded protein: CASTRTGLQEQYF.

This clonotype was observed a handful of times. CDR3 sequence reads: CASSGQGEQYF. CDR3 DNA sequence: TGTGCCAGCAGCGGCCAAGGCGAGCAGTACTTC. The chain has TRBV9 and TRBJ2-7; D is ambiguous. The CDR3 is made up of 11 amino acids. Germline CDR1 SGDLS, CDR2 YYNGEE. V dropped 3 bases and J dropped 6 bases, with 7 bases sitting between them.

V gene TRBV7-2 combines with J gene TRBJ1-3; TRBD1 is a possible D gene (5 bases). The length of the CDR3 is 16 residues. Germline lookup yields CDR1 SGHTA and CDR2 FQGNSA. The CDR3 is CREGRAGPKGGNTIYF. The CDR3, as DNA: TGTCGAGAGGGGAGGGCAGGCCCAAAAGGGGGAAACACCATATATTTT.

The table lists this clonotype with many counts. This chain joins TRBV5-1 and TRBJ1-6, with TRBD1 as a possible D gene (5 bases). V lost 5 bases to trimming and J lost 7 bases, with 13 bases between them. This CDR3 has 14 amino acids. Per the germline V gene, CDR1 is SGHRS and CDR2 is YFSETQ. CDR3 nucleotide sequence: TGCGCCAGCAGACAGGTACCCGAAAATTCACCCCTCCACTTT. Amino acids: CASRQVPENSPLHF.

The sample holds a few counts of this clonotype. The V call is TRBV2, the J call TRBJ2-3; D perhaps matches TRBD2 (6 bases). V lost 8 bases and J lost 1, with 13 bases in between. This CDR3 has 14 amino acids. Germline CDR1 and CDR2: SNHLY and FYNNEI. CDR3 nucleotides: TGTGCCAGCCTCCTGGGGGGTCGCACAGATACGCAGTATTTT. Translation: CASLLGGRTDTQYF.

The rearrangement links TRBV5-1 to TRBJ2-1, with D maybe TRBD2 (5 bases). V was shortened by 4 bases and J by 0 bases, with 11 bases between the two germline ends. Germline CDR1 reads SGHRS; CDR2 reads YFSETQ. The CDR3 has 15 residues. CDR3 sequence reads: CASSLRAPSYNEQFF. The CDR3 DNA follows: TGCGCCAGCAGCCTGAGGGCCCCCTCCTACAATGAGCAGTTCTTC.